This T cell receptor (beta chain) was observed in a study of cytomegalovirus exposure and HLA in healthy donors. The donors were part of the validation cohort of some 120 subjects. That cohort was separate from the first cohort, which comprised some 670 subjects. Some clones are missing from TCRdb's copy, which holds only in-frame ones; the method was immunoSEQ multiplex PCR. In the table there are 100,000 to 150,000 clones, roughly 89% of which are singletons. CDR1 is SGDLS and CDR2 is YYNGEE in the germline V gene. V dropped 3 bases and J dropped 13; count of bases not matched to a gene: 16. This CDR3 has 16 residues.

The receptor was isolated from a woman aged 18-30 years in good health and CMV-seronegative. Sequencing used PBMCs. The chain has TRBV9 and TRBJ1-4, with TRBD1 matching 9 bases. CDR3 in amino acids: CASSAGVGDREKGLFF. The CDR3 nucleotides read TGTGCCAGCAGCGCCGGGGTCGGGGACAGGGAGAAGGGACTGTTTTTT.